Listed below are T cell receptor beta chains from one sample, sequenced in a study of long-term antiretroviral therapy in people with HIV. TCRdb keeps only in-frame clones here, not all; method: immunoSEQ multiplex PCR. Here the sample spans tens of thousands of clones, approximately 80% being singletons. Here the sequenced sample was unsorted PBMCs, taken 1.1 years before starting antiretroviral therapy. These receptors came from a woman aged 25 to 39 with HIV. CDR3s include the opening cysteine and the closing phenylalanine or tryptophan. A D gene is named only where the DNA matches it firmly. Size is stated for part of the rows, as once, few or many counts, or as a class when the clone is expanded.

abundance	v_gene	j_gene	d_gene	CDR3aa	CDR3nt
.	TRBV29-1	TRBJ2-5	.	CSVTRHGKGRVWLETQYF	TGCAGCGTGACACGACACGGGAAAGGGCGCGTATGGCTGGAGACCCAGTACTTC
.	TRBV6-1	TRBJ1-4	.	CASRAQDTNEKLFF	TGTGCCAGCAGGGCTCAGGACACTAATGAAAAACTGTTTTTT
.	TRBV27	TRBJ2-1	.	CASSLSRINEQFF	TGTGCCAGCAGTTTATCGCGAATCAATGAGCAGTTCTTC
once	TRBV7-2	TRBJ1-6	TRBD1	CASSSHPVGGTYNSPLHF	TGTGCCAGCAGCTCGCATCCCGTAGGGGGCACCTATAATTCACCCCTCCACTTT
.	TRBV7-3	TRBJ2-2	.	CASSSVLTGELFF	TGTGCCAGCAGCTCTGTGCTTACCGGGGAGCTGTTTTTT
.	TRBV30	TRBJ1-3	.	CAWSVYSGNTIYF	TGTGCCTGGAGTGTCTACTCTGGAAACACCATATATTTT
.	TRBV27	TRBJ1-1	.	CASSLSVRREAFF	TGTGCCAGCAGTTTATCAGTCAGACGAGAAGCTTTCTTT
.	TRBV6-6	TRBJ2-4	.	CASSPGTVAYF	TGTGCCAGCAGCCCCGGGACGGTGGCGTACTTC
.	TRBV9	TRBJ2-1	.	CASSEMTGLNEQFF	TGTGCCAGCAGCGAGATGACAGGTCTCAATGAGCAGTTCTTC
.	TRBV28	TRBJ2-5	TRBD1	CASSLAGTGGETQYF	TGTGCCAGCAGTTTGGCCGGGACAGGGGGAGAGACCCAGTACTTC
.	TRBV7-2	TRBJ2-5	.	CASSLRPEETQYF	TGTGCCAGCAGCTTGAGACCAGAAGAGACCCAGTACTTC
.	TRBV30	TRBJ1-6	.	CAWTKRTLSLHF	TGTGCCTGGACCAAAAGAACATTGTCCCTCCACTTT
.	TRBV5-1	TRBJ2-5	.	CASSLGGGQTQYF	TGCGCCAGCAGCTTGGGCGGCGGCCAGACCCAGTACTTC
.	TRBV4-1	TRBJ1-3	TRBD1	CASSQDPGTGGNTIYF	TGCGCCAGCAGCCAAGATCCTGGGACAGGGGGAAACACCATATATTTT
.	TRBV29-1	TRBJ1-1	.	CSVEEGGVSRNTEAFF	TGCAGCGTTGAGGAGGGAGGGGTTTCTCGGAACACTGAAGCTTTCTTT
.	TRBV6-1	TRBJ1-3	.	CASSEGGHAGNTIYF	TGTGCCAGCAGTGAAGGGGGACACGCTGGAAACACCATATATTTT
.	TRBV9	TRBJ2-5	.	CASSVSYGGEETQYF	TGTGCCAGCAGCGTCTCCTATGGGGGCGAAGAGACCCAGTACTTC
few	TRBV4-2	TRBJ1-2	TRBD1	CASSQDLGAGGYGYTF	TGTGCCAGCAGCCAAGATCTGGGGGCAGGGGGCTATGGCTACACCTTC
.	TRBV7-8	TRBJ1-1	.	CASSLTSTRADTEAFF	TGTGCCAGCAGCTTAACCTCTACGAGGGCAGACACTGAAGCTTTCTTT
.	TRBV27	TRBJ1-6	TRBD1	CASTKREGQGRLGPGGNSPLHF	TGTGCCAGCACCAAAAGGGAAGGACAGGGGAGGTTAGGCCCGGGAGGAAATTCACCCCTCCACTTT
.	TRBV6-5	TRBJ2-5	.	CASTFLETQYF	TGTGCCAGCACTTTTCTAGAGACCCAGTACTTC
.	TRBV2	TRBJ2-5	.	CASSVTGAETQYF	TGTGCCAGCAGTGTGACAGGTGCGGAGACCCAGTACTTC
.	TRBV6-5	TRBJ1-2	.	CASSSNEGQDYGYTF	TGTGCCAGCAGTTCCAATGAAGGACAAGACTATGGCTACACCTTC
.	TRBV4-2	TRBJ2-7	TRBD1	CASSRRTGKNEQYF	TGTGCCAGCAGCCGCAGGACAGGGAAGAACGAGCAGTACTTC
.	TRBV5-1	TRBJ1-2	.	CASSSGGGNGYTF	TGCGCCAGCAGCTCCGGGGGGGGTAATGGCTACACCTTC
.	TRBV5-1	TRBJ1-1	.	CASSLEPGLNTEAFF	TGCGCCAGCAGCTTGGAACCCGGGCTGAACACTGAAGCTTTCTTT
.	TRBV25-1	TRBJ2-1	TRBD1	CASTHRGLYNEQFF	TGTGCCAGCACCCACAGGGGGCTCTACAATGAGCAGTTCTTC
.	TRBV5-1	TRBJ1-6	.	CASNPEGIHNSPLHF	TGCGCCAGCAACCCGGAGGGCATTCATAATTCACCCCTCCACTTT
.	TRBV6-6	TRBJ1-1	.	CAAKGSGAGNTEAFF	TGTGCCGCAAAGGGGTCCGGGGCTGGAAACACTGAAGCTTTCTTT
few	TRBV7-9	TRBJ2-1	.	CASSLSREQFF	TGTGCCAGCAGCTTATCGCGGGAGCAGTTCTTC